The 12 T cell receptor beta chains in this list originate from one sample, sequenced in a study of Ad26.COV2.S vaccination and SARS-CoV-2 variants. The data were produced by immunoSEQ multiplex PCR, yet TCRdb's version contains in-frame clones alone and is incomplete. Of a few hundred thousand clones in the sample, roughly 87% were seen once. Treatment here: some 20 received Ad26.COV2.S at low or high dose, single or two shots; about 5 received placebo; per-sample allocation not given. Sampling took place 63 days after the first vaccine or placebo injection. This material consisted of peripheral blood, taken in a trial of Ad26.COV2.S vaccine versus placebo. The receptor source for this set is a person between 18 and 65 years old who received the Ad26.COV2.S COVID-19 vaccine or a placebo.

The sample holds one count of this clone. This rearrangement joins TRBV5-4 to TRBJ1-2; weak D call: TRBD1 (5 bases). CDR3 length: 13 amino acids. Germline assignment: CDR1 SGHNT and CDR2 YYREEE (reference sequence). V was clipped by 2 bases and J by 7 bases, with 12 bases between them. The CDR3 DNA reads as TGTGCCAGCAGCTTCAGGGTAGGGAGTGGCTACACCTTC. Its protein product is CASSFRVGSGYTF.

V and J are TRBV19 and TRBJ2-5; TRBD1 matches 10 bases. The trim removed 4 bases at V and 5 bases at J, leaving 1 base unmatched. The CDR3 extends over 13 amino acids. The germline gives CDR1 LNHDA, CDR2 SQIVND (reference sequence). The chain's CDR3 is CASSRQGAETQYF. The CDR3 DNA reads TGTGCCAGTAGTAGACAGGGGGCGGAGACCCAGTACTTC.

The chain is built from TRBV21-1 and TRBJ2-5; the table's TRBD1 call for D was not verified on the DNA. TRBV21-1 corresponds to a pseudogene. This CDR3 is 20 amino acids long. The CDR3 loop is CASSKGIKKRGRGPEETQYF. CDR3 sequence (DNA): TGTGCCAGCAGCAAAGGAATTAAAAAGAGGGGGCGCGGGCCCGAAGAGACCCAGTACTTC.

This sequence joins TRBV7-2 and TRBJ2-5, with 8 bases that match TRBD1. Per germline, CDR1 SGHTA and CDR2 FQGNSA. Unmatched junction bases numbered 10, after V lost 6 bases and J lost 1 base. The CDR3 length is 16 residues. DNA of the CDR3: TGTGCCAGCAGTCAAGGACAGGGTCCACCCCAAGAGACCCAGTACTTC. This encodes CASSQGQGPPQETQYF.

The rearrangement joins TRBV28 to TRBJ2-1; D is undetermined. The CDR3 loop spans 13 amino acids. Trimming left V 8 bases short and J 9 bases short, with 17 bases between. Germline-derived CDR1 and CDR2 are MDHEN and SYDVKM. The CDR3 loop is CASLNLDVGEQFF. The DNA for the CDR3 is TGTGCCAGCCTTAACCTGGACGTTGGTGAGCAGTTCTTC.

This clone was picked up a small number of times. The J gene is TRBJ2-1, the V gene TRBV7-9; possible D gene TRBD2, 6 bases. Germline CDR1 SEHNR, CDR2 FQNEAQ (reference sequence). This CDR3 has 15 amino acids. Trimming took off 1 base at V and 0 bases at J, with 7 bases between the two ends. The CDR3 nucleotides read TGTGCCAGCAGCTTAGACGGGAGCTCCTACAATGAGCAGTTCTTC. It yields the protein CASSLDGSSYNEQFF.

This rearrangement joins TRBV18 to TRBJ1-1; perhaps TRBD1 as D (6 bases). Germline V gene sequence: CDR1 KGHSH, CDR2 LQKENI. Trimming removed 2 bases from V and 3 bases from J, with 7 bases in between. The CDR3 runs 13 residues. CDR3 DNA sequence: TGTGCCAGCTCACCATACAGGGACACTGAAGCTTTCTTT. Its translation: CASSPYRDTEAFF.

V gene TRBV2 combines with J gene TRBJ2-2; a possible D gene is TRBD1 (5 bases). Germline V gene sequence: CDR1 SNHLY, CDR2 FYNNEI. V lost 4 bases to trimming and J lost 5 bases, with 8 bases between them. The CDR3 loop spans 13 amino acids. DNA of the CDR3: TGTGCCAGCAGTGGAGCAGGGACCGGGGAGCTGTTTTTT. It yields the protein CASSGAGTGELFF.

The rearrangement links TRBV5-1 to TRBJ1-2; a possible D gene is TRBD1 (5 bases). Germline V CDR1 and CDR2: SGHRS, YFSETQ. Trimming pared 4 bases from V and 1 base from J, leaving 11 bases between. CDR3 length: 14 residues. The CDR3 sequence: CASSAGRINYGYTF. The CDR3 nucleotides read TGCGCCAGCAGCGCGGGACGGATTAACTATGGCTACACCTTC.

The chain combines TRBV28 with TRBJ2-7; D unresolved. Trimming cost V 3 bases and J 5 bases, with 11 bases left between them. The CDR3 contains 13 residues. Germline loops: CDR1 MDHEN, CDR2 SYDVKM. The CDR3 protein is CASSLSWWDEQYF. Here the CDR3 DNA reads TGTGCCAGCAGTTTGAGTTGGTGGGACGAGCAGTACTTC.

The chain uses TRBV7-8 and TRBJ2-5; TRBD1 agrees at 7 bases. With V trimmed by 4 bases and J by 1 base, 18 bases remained unmatched. The germline V gene has CDR1 SGHVS and CDR2 FQNEAQ. There are 19 residues in the CDR3. The CDR3 region is CASSSPRRPRTGAQETQYF. DNA for the CDR3: TGTGCCAGCAGCTCCCCCCGTCGACCCAGGACAGGAGCCCAAGAGACCCAGTACTTC.

The genes are TRBV6-4 and TRBJ2-7, with 10 nucleotides matching TRBD2. The CDR3 consists of 16 residues. J was trimmed by 0 bases and V by 0 bases; bases with no gene match: 2. Germline CDR1 MRHNA, CDR2 SNTAGT. The CDR3 coding sequence is TGTGCCAGCAGTGACTCTCTAGCGGGAGACTCCTACGAGCAGTACTTC. Its translation: CASSDSLAGDSYEQYF.